Each of the 8 T cell receptor beta chains below was sequenced from the same sample in a study of radiation and T cells in renal cell carcinoma. The protocol was immunoSEQ multiplex PCR, while the TCRdb copy is restricted to in-frame clones and leaves out a portion. The table records 120,000 or so clones, around 81% of them present only once. Specified time point: blood 2 weeks post-SBRT. Treatment noted: 15 Gy SBRT to primary tumor, nephrectomy 4 weeks later. The material sequenced was blood, taken from a patient whose treatment included radiotherapy and nephrectomy. The receptor set was obtained from a man between 50 and 59 years old with renal cell carcinoma.

This clone was observed a few times. The chain employs TRBV6-5 and TRBJ1-6, with TRBD1 as a possible D gene (5 bases). The CDR3 consists of 15 residues. Per the germline V gene, CDR1 is MNHEY and CDR2 is SVGAGI. Deletions cut 2 bases from V and 5 bases from J, with 10 bases between. CDR3 bases: TGTGCCAGCAGTTACAGCACAGGAGATAATTCACCCCTCCACTTT. Its translation: CASSYSTGDNSPLHF.

The chain has TRBV10-3 and TRBJ2-1, with TRBD2 matching over 9 bases. Unmatched junction bases numbered 6, after V lost 4 bases and J lost 8 bases. Germline values: CDR1 ENHRY, CDR2 SYGVKD. The CDR3 has 14 residues. The CDR3 reads CAISGVSGSYEQFF. The DNA of the CDR3 is TGTGCCATCAGTGGTGTTAGCGGGAGTTATGAGCAGTTCTTC.

The count of this clone is one. This chain connects TRBV4-1 to TRBJ1-5; the match to TRBD1 covers 8 bases. Germline loops: CDR1 MGHRA, CDR2 YSYEKL. The length of the CDR3 is 15 residues. The ends lost 2 bases at V and 2 bases at J; junction bases unmatched: 2. CDR3 in amino acids: CASSQLTGGNQPQHF. In DNA form, the CDR3 reads TGCGCCAGCAGCCAACTGACAGGGGGCAATCAGCCCCAGCATTTT.

This rearrangement joins TRBV7-9 to TRBJ1-2, with D unresolved. Trimming took 1 base from V and 2 from J, leaving 11 bases between them. Germline CDR1 SEHNR, CDR2 FQNEAQ (reference sequence). This CDR3 is 15 amino acids long. CDR3 loop: CASSLVSRLNYGYTF. CDR3 bases: TGTGCCAGCAGCTTAGTATCCAGGTTAAACTATGGCTACACCTTC.

This clone has just one count. The same CDR3 is also encoded by other DNA sequences in this sample. The V call is TRBV2, the J call TRBJ2-5, with D unresolved. CDR1 is SNHLY and CDR2 is FYNNEI in the germline V gene. The length of the CDR3 is 14 residues. V dropped 1 base and J dropped 5 bases, with 11 bases sitting between them. The CDR3 DNA sequence: TGTGCCAGCAGTGAAGTCAGAGGAACGGAGACCCAGTACTTC. It specifies CASSEVRGTETQYF.

This clone was counted once. V and J are TRBV27 and TRBJ1-5; D uncertain. V lost 5 bases, J lost 7 bases, and 12 bases lay in between. The CDR3 is 13 residues long. Germline V gives CDR1 MNHEY, CDR2 SMNVEV (reference sequence). CDR3 sequence (DNA): TGTGCCAGCAGTCACACCCAGGTCCAGCCCCAGCATTTT. This sequence encodes CASSHTQVQPQHF.

CDR3 sequence reads: CASSPRLNEQFF. CDR3 in DNA: TGTGCCAGTAGTCCCAGGTTAAATGAGCAGTTCTTC. The chain couples TRBV19 to TRBJ2-1, with D unresolved. The CDR3 consists of 12 residues. Germline V gives CDR1 LNHDA, CDR2 SQIVND (reference sequence). Deletions cut 5 bases from V and 7 bases from J, with 9 bases between. Variable domain in full (rest from reference TRBV19 and TRBJ2-1): DGGITQSPKYLFRKEGQNVTLSCEQNLNHDAMYWYRQDPGQGLRLIYYSQIVNDFQKGDIAEGYSVSREKKESFPLTVTSAQKNPTAFYLCASSPRLNEQFFGPGTRLTVL.

This clone was counted only a few times. The chain is built from TRBV30 and TRBJ2-6; TRBD1 matches 7 bases. The CDR3 is made up of 17 amino acids. The trim removed 5 bases at V and 3 bases at J, leaving 13 bases unmatched. CDR1 and CDR2 (germline): GTSNPN, SVGIG (reference sequence). The DNA for the CDR3 is TGTGCCTGGTCGACAGGGTACGGGGTCCTTGGGGCCAACGTCCTGACTTTC. It translates to CAWSTGYGVLGANVLTF.